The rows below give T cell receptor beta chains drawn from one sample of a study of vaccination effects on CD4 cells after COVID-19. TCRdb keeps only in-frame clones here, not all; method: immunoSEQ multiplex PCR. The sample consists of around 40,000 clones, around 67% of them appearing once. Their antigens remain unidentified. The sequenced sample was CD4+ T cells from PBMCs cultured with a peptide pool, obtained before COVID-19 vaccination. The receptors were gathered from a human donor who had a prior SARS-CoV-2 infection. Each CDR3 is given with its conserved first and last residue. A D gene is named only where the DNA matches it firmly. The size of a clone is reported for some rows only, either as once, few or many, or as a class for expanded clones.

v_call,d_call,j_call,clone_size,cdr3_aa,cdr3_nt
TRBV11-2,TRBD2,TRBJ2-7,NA,CASSVGTTRGEQYF,TGTGCCAGCAGCGTCGGGACTACAAGGGGCGAGCAGTACTTC
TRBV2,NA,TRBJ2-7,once,CASNLGNYEQYF,TGTGCCAGCAACCTGGGGAACTACGAGCAGTACTTC
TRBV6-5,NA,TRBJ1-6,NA,CASSYGLLYNSPLHF,TGTGCCAGCAGTTACGGGCTGTTGTATAATTCACCCCTCCACTTT
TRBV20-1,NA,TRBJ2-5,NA,CSASRGIYQETQYF,TGCAGTGCTAGTCGGGGAATATACCAAGAGACCCAGTACTTC
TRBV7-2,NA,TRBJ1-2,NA,CASSLKGDNYGYTF,TGTGCCAGCAGCTTGAAAGGGGACAACTATGGCTACACCTTC
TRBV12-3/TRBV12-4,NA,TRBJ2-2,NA,CASSFYTGELFF,TGTGCCAGCAGTTTTTACACCGGGGAGCTGTTTTTT
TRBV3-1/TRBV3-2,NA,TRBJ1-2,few,CASSHLTGSNYGYTF,TGTGCCAGCAGCCACCTGACAGGCAGCAACTATGGCTACACCTTC
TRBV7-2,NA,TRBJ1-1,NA,CASSLRGGSGTEAFF,TGTGCCAGCAGCTTACGCGGGGGAAGTGGCACTGAAGCTTTCTTT
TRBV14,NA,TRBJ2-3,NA,CASSQGLTRVDTQYF,TGTGCCAGCAGCCAAGGTCTGACTCGCGTGGATACGCAGTATTTT
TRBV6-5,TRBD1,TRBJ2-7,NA,CASRLGGTGGYEQYF,TGTGCCAGCAGGTTGGGTGGGACAGGGGGCTACGAGCAGTACTTC
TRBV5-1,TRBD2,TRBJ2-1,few,CASSFSPGSLAGEQFF,TGCGCCAGCAGCTTTAGTCCTGGTAGCCTAGCGGGTGAGCAGTTCTTC
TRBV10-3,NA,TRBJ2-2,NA,CAISLMGELFF,TGTGCCATCAGTCTTATGGGGGAGCTGTTTTTT
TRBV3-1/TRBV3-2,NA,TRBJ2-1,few,CASSPTGYNEQFF,TGTGCCAGCAGCCCTACAGGTTACAATGAGCAGTTCTTC
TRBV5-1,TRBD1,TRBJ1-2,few,CASSSDGTGGGYTF,TGCGCCAGCAGCTCGGACGGGACAGGGGGGGGCTACACCTTC
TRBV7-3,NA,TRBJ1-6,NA,CASSLGGRGSPLHF,TGTGCCAGCAGCTTAGGAGGCCGGGGTTCACCCCTCCACTTT
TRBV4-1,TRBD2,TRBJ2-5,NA,CASSQNPGLAPQETQYF,TGCGCCAGCAGCCAGAACCCCGGACTAGCGCCCCAAGAGACCCAGTACTTC
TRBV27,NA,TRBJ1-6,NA,CASRKKSGTSPISPLHF,TGTGCCAGCAGGAAAAAATCAGGGACATCCCCAATTTCACCCCTCCACTTT
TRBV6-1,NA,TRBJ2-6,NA,CASSEANYYSGANVLTF,TGTGCCAGCAGTGAAGCAAACTATTACTCTGGGGCCAACGTCCTGACTTTC
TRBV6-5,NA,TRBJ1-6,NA,CASSYRQGQDSPLHF,TGTGCCAGCAGTTACAGGCAGGGGCAGGATTCACCCCTCCACTTT
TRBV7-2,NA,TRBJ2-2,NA,CASSPPGDPGELFF,TGTGCCAGCAGCCCCCCGGGAGACCCCGGGGAGCTGTTTTTT
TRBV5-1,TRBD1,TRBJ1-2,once,CASSKSQGAYGYTF,TGCGCCAGCAGCAAGTCACAGGGGGCCTATGGCTACACCTTC
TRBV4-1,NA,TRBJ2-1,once,CASSQERGTNNEQFF,TGCGCCAGCAGCCAAGAAAGGGGGACTAACAATGAGCAGTTCTTC
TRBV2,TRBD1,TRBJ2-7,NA,CASSRDRDRSYEQYF,TGTGCCAGCAGTAGGGACCGGGACAGATCCTACGAGCAGTACTTC
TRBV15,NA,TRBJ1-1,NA,CATSSLARPEAFF,TGTGCCACCAGCAGTTTGGCTCGTCCTGAAGCTTTCTTT
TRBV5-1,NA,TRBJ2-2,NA,CASSLVFSGELFF,TGCGCCAGCAGCTTGGTATTTTCCGGGGAGCTGTTTTTT
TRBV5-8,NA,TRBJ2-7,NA,CASSSWGGITDEQYF,TGTGCCAGCAGCTCCTGGGGCGGGATCACCGACGAGCAGTACTTC
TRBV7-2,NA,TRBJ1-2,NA,CASSLRWGMDGYTF,TGTGCCAGCAGCTTACGTTGGGGGATGGATGGCTACACCTTC
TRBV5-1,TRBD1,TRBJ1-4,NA,CASSSTGGEEKLFF,TGCGCCAGCAGCTCAACAGGGGGGGAAGAAAAACTGTTTTTT
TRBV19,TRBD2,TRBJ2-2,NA,CASSRTGLAGGPDTGELFF,TGTGCCAGTAGTCGGACGGGACTAGCGGGAGGGCCTGACACCGGGGAGCTGTTTTTT
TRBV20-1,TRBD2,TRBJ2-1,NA,CSASSTSGKEDEQFF,TGCAGTGCTAGTTCAACTAGCGGGAAGGAGGATGAGCAGTTCTTC
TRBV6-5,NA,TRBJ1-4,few,CASSFQQGNEKLFF,TGTGCCAGCAGTTTTCAACAGGGTAATGAAAAACTGTTTTTT
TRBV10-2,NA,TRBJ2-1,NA,CASSQGGSYNEQFF,TGCGCCAGCAGTCAGGGGGGCTCCTACAATGAGCAGTTCTTC